Described below is a single TCR beta chain sequence and its context. Its antigen is unknown. The entry originates in a study of cytomegalovirus exposure and HLA in healthy donors. Study-wide results and limits: There were around 160 TCR beta chains listed as cytomegalovirus-associated. In a later analysis, V- and J-gene trimming of beta chains associated with a DCLRE1C missense variant, replicated independently.

Primers included in the PCR were 60 Vbeta and 13 Jbeta primers. The data were produced by immunoSEQ multiplex PCR, yet TCRdb's version contains in-frame clones alone and is incomplete. This sample's table has around 70,000 clones. Germline V gives CDR1 SGHNT, CDR2 YENEEA. This CDR3 spans 12 amino acids. V shed 5 bases and J shed 3 bases, with 8 bases lying between them. Sequences were obtained from PBMCs. This receptor was taken from a female donor in good health and CMV-seropositive. The V gene is TRBV11-3, the J gene TRBJ2-7; D possibly corresponds to TRBD2 (5 bases). This chain's CDR3 is CASSERGYEQYF. CDR3 sequence (DNA): TGTGCCAGCAGCGAACGGGGCTACGAGCAGTACTTC.